This entry lists 17 T cell receptor beta chains sequenced from one sample in a study of T cell responses to AZD1222 COVID-19 vaccine. Sequenced by immunoSEQ multiplex PCR; TCRdb stores in-frame clones only, minus some. The sample carries about 120,000 clones, approximately 87% recorded once. This material consisted of peripheral blood, taken on day 0 of AZD1222 vaccination. Receptors originate from an adult in good health.

This clone was detected a few times. The chain is built from TRBV6-5 and TRBJ1-2; D remains ambiguous. CDR3 size: 13 residues. Trimming removed 2 bases from V and 8 bases from J, with 12 bases in between. The germline gives CDR1 MNHEY, CDR2 SVGAGI. The CDR3 loop is CASSYNYLSGYTF. In DNA form, the CDR3 reads TGTGCCAGCAGTTACAATTATTTATCGGGCTACACCTTC.

The chain recombines TRBV6-5 with TRBJ2-7, with 10 bases lining up with TRBD2. CDR3 size: 15 residues. J lost 5 bases, V lost 2 bases, and 6 bases had no gene match. Germline CDR1 reads MNHEY; CDR2 reads SVGAGI. CDR3: CASSYEASGRHEQYF. CDR3 in DNA: TGTGCCAGCAGTTACGAGGCTAGCGGGAGACACGAGCAGTACTTC.

The chain is built from TRBV18 and TRBJ1-1, with D uncertain. CDR1 is KGHSH, CDR2 LQKENI, per germline. Trimming removed 5 bases from V and 1 base from J, with 8 bases in between. The CDR3 contains 13 residues. As DNA, the CDR3 is TGTGCCAGCTCAAAGAGGGAGAACACTGAAGCTTTCTTT. This codes for CASSKRENTEAFF.

This clone appeared once. This sequence joins TRBV5-1 and TRBJ2-7; possibly TRBD1 for D (6 bases). In germline, CDR1 is SGHRS, CDR2 YFSETQ. The ends were cut back, 4 bases at V and 5 bases at J, with 19 bases in the middle. The CDR3 is made up of 15 amino acids. The DNA of the CDR3 is TGCGCCAGCAGCGTACAGGGTTATCCCTTAGACGAGCAGTACTTC. As protein: CASSVQGYPLDEQYF.

This chain joins TRBV27 and TRBJ2-2, with D perhaps being TRBD1 or TRBD2 (5 bases each). Trimming left V 5 bases short and J 0 bases short, with 10 bases between. The CDR3 length is 15 residues. Germline CDR1 is MNHEY and CDR2 is SMNVEV (reference sequence). For the CDR3, the DNA is TGTGCCAGCAGTCACCGAGGGGCGAACACCGGGGAGCTGTTTTTT. This encodes CASSHRGANTGELFF.

This clone was detected a few times. The rearrangement uses TRBV27 and TRBJ2-7, with 7 bases that match TRBD2. With V trimmed by 5 bases and J by 2 bases, 6 bases remained unmatched. Per germline, CDR1 MNHEY and CDR2 SMNVEV (reference sequence). This CDR3 has 14 residues. CDR3 residues: CASSIAGHTYEQYF. As DNA, the CDR3 is TGTGCCAGCAGTATAGCGGGCCATACCTACGAGCAGTACTTC.

The genes are TRBV28 and TRBJ1-5, with D uncertain. This CDR3 has 17 amino acids. Germline V gene data show CDR1 as MDHEN and CDR2 as SYDVKM. With 3 bases removed from V and 4 bases from J, the gap between germline ends came to 19 bases. The CDR3 region has the DNA TGTGCCAGCAGTTTCCCCGCCGGGCCCCAACCGAATCAGCCCCAGCATTTT. Its protein is CASSFPAGPQPNQPQHF.

V usage is TRBV7-2 and J usage is TRBJ2-7; D might be TRBD2 (5 bases). This CDR3 contains 13 residues. The V end lost 5 bases, the J end lost 5 bases, and 13 bases lay between the germline ends. The V gene's germline CDR1 is SGHTA and CDR2 FQGNSA. DNA of the CDR3: TGTGCCAGCAGCCGGACTCCAGCCAACGAGCAGTACTTC. This gives the protein CASSRTPANEQYF.

In its sample, this clone was seen many times. The V and J genes are TRBV7-3 and TRBJ2-2; 10 bases are shared with TRBD2. The V gene end was trimmed by 5 bases and the J gene end by 7 bases; junction bases not matched to a gene: 7. The length of the CDR3 is 15 residues. CDR1 and CDR2 (germline): SGHTA, FQGTGA. The CDR3 nucleotides read TGTGCCAGCAGCCAAACTAGCGGGACGGACGGGGAGCTGTTTTTT. This sequence encodes CASSQTSGTDGELFF.

This rearrangement joins TRBV7-9 to TRBJ1-4; D gene uncertain. The CDR3 loop spans 14 amino acids. Looked up from germline, CDR1 is SEHNR and CDR2 is FQNEAQ (reference sequence). V lost 0 bases and J 8 bases, leaving 10 bases between the germline ends. The CDR3 nucleotides read TGTGCCAGCAGCTTAGCGTCATCGAGCGAAAAACTGTTTTTT. Amino acid sequence: CASSLASSSEKLFF.

The chain uses TRBV11-2 and TRBJ2-3; D perhaps matches TRBD2 (6 bases). Looked up from germline, CDR1 is SGHAT and CDR2 is FQNNGV. The CDR3 loop spans 13 amino acids. Trimming took off 3 bases at V and 5 bases at J, with 9 bases between the two ends. The CDR3 DNA sequence: TGTGCCAGCAGCTTCCGGGGACTAGATACGCAGTATTTT. Its translation: CASSFRGLDTQYF.

V gene TRBV7-3 combines with J gene TRBJ2-1, with 7 nucleotides matching TRBD2. The junction had 16 bases not matched to a gene; V was cut back by 2 bases and J by 6 bases. The CDR3 consists of 18 residues. Germline values: CDR1 SGHTA, CDR2 FQGTGA. The CDR3 DNA sequence: TGTGCCAGCAGCTTATCCCTCGGGGCGGGAGAGGGAACCAATGAGCAGTTCTTC. Translating it yields CASSLSLGAGEGTNEQFF.

This clone appeared once. The chain carries TRBV6-5 and TRBJ2-1; 9 nucleotides agree with TRBD1. Germline CDR1 and CDR2: MNHEY and SVGAGI. The CDR3 covers 15 residues. V shed 5 bases and J 4 bases; nucleotides not matched to a gene: 6. The CDR3 DNA sequence: TGTGCCAGCAGTCCCTCGACAGGGGGATACAATGAGCAGTTCTTC. It encodes CASSPSTGGYNEQFF.

V and J are TRBV21-1 and TRBJ1-2. TRBV21-1 is designated a pseudogene. The CDR3 consists of 13 residues. The CDR3 DNA follows: TGTGCCAGCAGGGGACGTTCGTACTATGGCTACACCTTC. This translates into CASRGRSYYGYTF.

The V call is TRBV19, the J call TRBJ1-1, with D tentatively TRBD1 (5 bases). Germline CDR1 reads LNHDA; CDR2 reads SQIVND (reference sequence). The germline V and J ends were trimmed by 7 bases and 2 bases, with 14 bases remaining between them. CDR3 length equals 14 residues. The CDR3, as DNA: TGTGCCAGTAATAACTGGGGGTCCAACACTGAAGCTTTCTTT. Translating gives CASNNWGSNTEAFF.

This chain uses TRBV5-8 with TRBJ2-1; weak D call: TRBD2 (8 bases). Trimming removed 4 bases from V and 1 base from J, with 21 bases in between. This CDR3 comprises 18 residues. Germline V gene lookup returns CDR1 SGHTS and CDR2 YDEGEE. The CDR3 loop reads CASSIEGAGGQSYNEQFF. CDR3 bases: TGTGCCAGCAGCATCGAGGGGGCGGGGGGACAATCCTACAATGAGCAGTTCTTC.

The genes are TRBV6-4 and TRBJ2-7; no firm D call. V was pared by 6 bases and J by 7 bases, with 10 bases between. The germline V gene encodes CDR1 MRHNA and CDR2 SNTAGT. The length of the CDR3 is 11 residues. CDR3 residues: CASRLSVEQYF. Written as DNA, the CDR3 is TGTGCCAGCAGGCTCAGTGTGGAGCAGTACTTC.